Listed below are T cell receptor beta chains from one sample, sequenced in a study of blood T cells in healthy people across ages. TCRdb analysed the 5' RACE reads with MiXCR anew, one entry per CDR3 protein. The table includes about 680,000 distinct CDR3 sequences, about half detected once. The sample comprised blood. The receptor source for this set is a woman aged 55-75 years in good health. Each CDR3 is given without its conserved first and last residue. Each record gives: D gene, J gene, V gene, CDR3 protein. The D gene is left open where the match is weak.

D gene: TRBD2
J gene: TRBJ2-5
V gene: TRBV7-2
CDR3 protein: ASSLAIGFREGETQY

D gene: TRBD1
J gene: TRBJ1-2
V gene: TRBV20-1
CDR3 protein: SARPRQGWDYGYT

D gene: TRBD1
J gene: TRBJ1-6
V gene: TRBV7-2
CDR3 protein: ASSAGQGYSPLH

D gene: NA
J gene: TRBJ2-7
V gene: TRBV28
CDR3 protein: ASRDPGRMIYEQY

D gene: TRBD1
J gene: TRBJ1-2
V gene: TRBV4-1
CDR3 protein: AGSQQGNYGYT

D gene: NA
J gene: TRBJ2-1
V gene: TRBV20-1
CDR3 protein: SAKSSTGTYSYNEQF

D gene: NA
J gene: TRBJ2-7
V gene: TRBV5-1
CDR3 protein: ASSFRGSGYEQY

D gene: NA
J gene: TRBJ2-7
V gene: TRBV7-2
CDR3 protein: ASSLGFYYEQY

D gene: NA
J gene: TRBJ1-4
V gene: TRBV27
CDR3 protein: ASSFRGHNEKLF

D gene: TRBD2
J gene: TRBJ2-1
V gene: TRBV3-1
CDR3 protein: ASSRLGLVPNEQF

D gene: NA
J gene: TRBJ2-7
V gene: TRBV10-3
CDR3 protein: AISGVSQGSYEQY

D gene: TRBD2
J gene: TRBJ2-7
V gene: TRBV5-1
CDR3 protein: ASVGLVSHEQY

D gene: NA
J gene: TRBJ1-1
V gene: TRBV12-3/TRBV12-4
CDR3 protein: ASRDDRPKTEAF

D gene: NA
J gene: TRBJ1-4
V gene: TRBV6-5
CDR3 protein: ASSRDGINEKLF

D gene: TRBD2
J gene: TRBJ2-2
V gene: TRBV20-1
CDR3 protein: SATLAGAGGLF

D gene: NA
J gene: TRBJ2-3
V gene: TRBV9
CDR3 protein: ASGEANTDTQY

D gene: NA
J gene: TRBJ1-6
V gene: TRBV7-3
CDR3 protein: ASSPTRDSPLH

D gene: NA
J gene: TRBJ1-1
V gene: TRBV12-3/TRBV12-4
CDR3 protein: ASSSNTGSKAF

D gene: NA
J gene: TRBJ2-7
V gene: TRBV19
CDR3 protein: ASSIRQTYEQY

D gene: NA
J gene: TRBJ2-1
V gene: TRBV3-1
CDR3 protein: ASSRVSDVREQF

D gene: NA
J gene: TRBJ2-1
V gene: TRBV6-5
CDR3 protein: ASSRGVDEQF

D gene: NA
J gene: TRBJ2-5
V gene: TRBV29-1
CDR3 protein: SVEERAGVQY

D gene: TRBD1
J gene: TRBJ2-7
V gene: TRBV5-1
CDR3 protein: ASSLLTGTYEQY

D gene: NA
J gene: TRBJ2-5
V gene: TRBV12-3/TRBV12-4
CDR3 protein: ASSSTRLTWY

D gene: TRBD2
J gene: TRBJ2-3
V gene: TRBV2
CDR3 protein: ASTIQRGGALDTQY

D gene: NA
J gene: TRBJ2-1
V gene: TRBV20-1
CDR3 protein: SARDLRERYNEQF

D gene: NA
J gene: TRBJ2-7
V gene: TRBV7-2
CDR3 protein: ASSVPQSILYEQY

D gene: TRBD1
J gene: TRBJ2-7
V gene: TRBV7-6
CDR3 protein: VSSLQGHEQY

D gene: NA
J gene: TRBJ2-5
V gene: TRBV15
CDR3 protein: ATSRDPRLGLYETQY

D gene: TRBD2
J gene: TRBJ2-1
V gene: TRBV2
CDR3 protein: ASRAGLAGEQF

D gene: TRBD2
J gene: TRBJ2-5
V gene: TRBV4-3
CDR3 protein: ASSQKDCRAGEDGETQY

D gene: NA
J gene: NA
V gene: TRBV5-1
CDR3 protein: ASSGTGTRETQY

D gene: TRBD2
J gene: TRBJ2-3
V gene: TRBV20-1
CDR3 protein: SARDRVGGVDTQY

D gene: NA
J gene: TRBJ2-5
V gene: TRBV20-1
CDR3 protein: SARDLRRGKETQY

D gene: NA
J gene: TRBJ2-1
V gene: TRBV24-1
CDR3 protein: ATSDRGYNEQF

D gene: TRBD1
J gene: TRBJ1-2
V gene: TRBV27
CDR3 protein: ASSTSRQGLYGYT

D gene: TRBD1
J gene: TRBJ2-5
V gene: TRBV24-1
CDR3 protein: ATSEAGQGNQETQY

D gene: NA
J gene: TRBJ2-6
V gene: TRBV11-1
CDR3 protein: ASSSLVTRDSGANVLT

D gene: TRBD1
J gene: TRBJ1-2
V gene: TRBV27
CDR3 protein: ASSFRDRAKFNYGYT

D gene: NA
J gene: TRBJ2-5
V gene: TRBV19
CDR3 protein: ASSMSETQY

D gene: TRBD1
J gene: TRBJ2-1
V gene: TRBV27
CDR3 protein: ASSSKGAGEQF

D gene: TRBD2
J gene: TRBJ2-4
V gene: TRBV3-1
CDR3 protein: ASSHPAGEQY

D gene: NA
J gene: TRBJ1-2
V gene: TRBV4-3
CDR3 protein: ASSQAVTGSQGYT

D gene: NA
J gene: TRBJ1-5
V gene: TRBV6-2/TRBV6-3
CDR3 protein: ASSSTPGATRGNQPQH

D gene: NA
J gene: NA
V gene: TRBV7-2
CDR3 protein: ASSLVGGYSYNEQY

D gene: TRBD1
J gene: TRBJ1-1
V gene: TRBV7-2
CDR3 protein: ASSGQGAGWNTEAF

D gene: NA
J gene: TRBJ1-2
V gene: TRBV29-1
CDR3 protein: SVEQGIGNGYI

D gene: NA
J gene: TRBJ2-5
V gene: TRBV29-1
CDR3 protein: SVDGSQATQY

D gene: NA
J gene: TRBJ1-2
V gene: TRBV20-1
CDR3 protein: SASAGLDGYT

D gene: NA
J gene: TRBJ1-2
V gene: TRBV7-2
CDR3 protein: ASSLVGFGYT

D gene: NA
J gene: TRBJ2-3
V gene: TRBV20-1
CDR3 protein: SARRGSDTDTQY

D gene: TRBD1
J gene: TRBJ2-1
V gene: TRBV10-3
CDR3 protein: AISDAGGWNEQF

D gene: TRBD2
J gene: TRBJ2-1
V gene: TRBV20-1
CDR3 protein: SAPRAGGSSYNEQF

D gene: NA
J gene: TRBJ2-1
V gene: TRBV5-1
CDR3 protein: ASSLADRSSYNEQF

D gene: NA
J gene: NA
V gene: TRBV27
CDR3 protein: ASRRAANYEQY